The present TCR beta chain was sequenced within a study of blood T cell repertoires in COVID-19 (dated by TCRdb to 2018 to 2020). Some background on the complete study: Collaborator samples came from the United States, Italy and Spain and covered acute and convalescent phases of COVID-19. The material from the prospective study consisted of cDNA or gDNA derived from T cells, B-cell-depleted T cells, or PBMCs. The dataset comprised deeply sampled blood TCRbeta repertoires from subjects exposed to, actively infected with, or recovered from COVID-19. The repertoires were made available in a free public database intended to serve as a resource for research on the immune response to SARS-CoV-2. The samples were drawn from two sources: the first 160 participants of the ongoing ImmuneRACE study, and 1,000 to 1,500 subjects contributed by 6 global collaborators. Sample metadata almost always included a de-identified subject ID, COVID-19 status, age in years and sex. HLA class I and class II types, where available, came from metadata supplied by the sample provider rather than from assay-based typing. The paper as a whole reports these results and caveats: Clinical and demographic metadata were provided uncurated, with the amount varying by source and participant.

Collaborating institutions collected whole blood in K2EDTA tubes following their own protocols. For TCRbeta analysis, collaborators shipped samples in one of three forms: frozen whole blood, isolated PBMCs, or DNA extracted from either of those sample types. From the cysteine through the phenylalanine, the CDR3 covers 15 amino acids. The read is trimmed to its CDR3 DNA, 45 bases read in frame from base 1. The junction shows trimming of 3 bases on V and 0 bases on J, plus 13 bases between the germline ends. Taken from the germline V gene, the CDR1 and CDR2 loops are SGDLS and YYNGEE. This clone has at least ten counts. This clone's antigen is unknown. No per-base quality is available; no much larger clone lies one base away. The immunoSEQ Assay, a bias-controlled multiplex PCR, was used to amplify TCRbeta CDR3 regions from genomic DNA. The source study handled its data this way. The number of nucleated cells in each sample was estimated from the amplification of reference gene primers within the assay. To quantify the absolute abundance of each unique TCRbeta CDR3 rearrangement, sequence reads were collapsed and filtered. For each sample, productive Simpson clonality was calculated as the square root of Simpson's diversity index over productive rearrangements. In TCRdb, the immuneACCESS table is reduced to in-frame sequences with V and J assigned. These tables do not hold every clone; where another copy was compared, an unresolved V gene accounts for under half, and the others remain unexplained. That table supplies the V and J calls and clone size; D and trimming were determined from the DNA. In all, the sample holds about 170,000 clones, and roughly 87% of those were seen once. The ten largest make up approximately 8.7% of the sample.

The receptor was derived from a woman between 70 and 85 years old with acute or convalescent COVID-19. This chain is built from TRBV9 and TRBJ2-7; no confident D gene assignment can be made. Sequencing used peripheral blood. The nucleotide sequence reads TGTGCCAGCAGCGCCGAGACATCCGCCTCCTACGAGCAGTACTTC. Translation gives CASSAETSASYEQYF.